Shown below are 12 T cell receptor beta chains from a single sample sequenced in a study of cytomegalovirus exposure and HLA in healthy donors (TCRdb year 2017). The protocol used for the library was the immunoSEQ multiplex PCR assay. TCRdb mirrors the immuneACCESS table, restricted to in-frame sequences. Some clones are absent from its copies; in checked studies, under half trace to an unresolved V gene, and the reason for the others is unknown. This sample is represented by 80,000 to 90,000 clones; 95% to 97% of them were singletons. The ten most abundant clones make up roughly 0.82% of the sample. The sequencing input was PBMCs. The receptors come from a man aged 18 to 35 in good health and CMV-seronegative.

This clone has a single count. This chain links TRBV5-4 with TRBJ2-7; 10 bases match TRBD2. The length of the CDR3 is 16 residues. J was trimmed by 5 bases and V by 5 bases; bases with no gene match: 13. CDR1 is SGHNT and CDR2 is YYREEE in the germline V gene (reference sequence). The CDR3, as DNA: TGTGCCAGCAGTTCTACTAGCGGGGCCCGTTGGGACGAGCAGTACGTC. This gives the protein CASSSTSGARWDEQYV.

The chain joins TRBV28 to TRBJ1-2; D remains ambiguous. The germline V gene has CDR1 MDHEN and CDR2 SYDVKM. This CDR3 has 12 amino acids. V gave up 3 bases and J gave up 7 bases, with 9 bases separating them. CDR3 sequence reads: CASSFGVLGYTF. DNA for the CDR3: TGTGCCAGCAGTTTCGGGGTGCTTGGCTACACCTTC.

The chain recombines TRBV2 with TRBJ1-2, with a weak D call TRBD1 (5 bases). This CDR3 spans 14 amino acids. Per germline, CDR1 SNHLY and CDR2 FYNNEI. Trimming left V 6 bases short and J 6 bases short, with 17 bases between. CDR3 coding DNA: TGTGCCAGCAGAGGGGCAGGACCAGACGATGGCTACACCTTC. Encoded protein: CASRGAGPDDGYTF.

J is TRBJ2-5 and V is TRBV27; tentative D call: TRBD2 (6 bases). The CDR3 contains 16 residues. Trimming took 2 bases from V and 1 from J, leaving 14 bases between them. From germline, CDR1 is MNHEY and CDR2 SMNVEV (reference sequence). CDR3 in amino acids: CASSLSPYSGQETQYF. The DNA of the CDR3 is TGTGCCAGCAGTTTAAGCCCCTATAGCGGCCAAGAGACCCAGTACTTC.

The rearrangement uses TRBV6-1 and TRBJ1-1; 8 bases agree with TRBD1. The CDR3 has 15 amino acids. CDR1 is MNHNS, CDR2 SASEGT, per germline. V lost 3 bases to trimming and J lost 6 bases; unmatched junction nucleotides: 9. The CDR3 DNA reads TGTGCCAGCAGTGACCGGGACAGGCAAAACGCTGAAGCTTTCTTT. It translates to CASSDRDRQNAEAFF.

This chain uses TRBV30 with TRBJ2-7, with a possible D match to TRBD2 (6 bases). The V end was cut by 5 bases, the J end by 4 bases, with 18 bases between. There are 14 residues in the CDR3. Looked up from germline, CDR1 is GTSNPN and CDR2 is SVGIG (reference sequence). The chain's CDR3 is CAWDGSGDPYEQYV. CDR3 in DNA: TGTGCCTGGGACGGGAGTGGGGACCCATACGAGCAGTACGTC.

The chain uses TRBV6-4 and TRBJ1-3, with 7 positions matching TRBD1. The CDR3 runs 13 residues. The V gene's germline CDR1 is MRHNA and CDR2 SNTAGT. V lost 10 bases to trimming and J lost 1 base; unmatched junction nucleotides: 4. The chain's CDR3 is CANDRVSGNTIYF. CDR3 DNA sequence: TGTGCCAACGACAGGGTATCTGGAAACACCATATATTTT.

The chain uses TRBV28 and TRBJ2-7, with 13 bases that match TRBD2. Germline CDR1 MDHEN, CDR2 SYDVKM. V lost 4 bases, J lost 6 bases, and 12 bases stayed unmatched. The CDR3 sequence is 17 residues long. CDR3 sequence reads: CASSSELAGGVVSEQYF. CDR3 nucleotides: TGTGCCAGCAGTTCCGAACTAGCGGGAGGGGTGGTTAGCGAGCAGTACTTC.

This clone was counted only a few times. The V and J genes are TRBV19 and TRBJ1-2; the D is unclear. In germline, CDR1 is LNHDA, CDR2 SQIVND (reference sequence). The CDR3 sequence is 13 residues long. Trimming stripped 0 bases from V and 8 bases from J, with 10 bases between. In DNA form, the CDR3 reads TGTGCCAGTAGTATAGAGGCGGAGAGGGGCTACACCTTC. Its translation is CASSIEAERGYTF.

The chain recombines TRBV19 with TRBJ1-1; 9 bases fit TRBD1. Germline assignment: CDR1 LNHDA and CDR2 SQIVND (reference sequence). The V segment lost 5 bases and the J segment 0 bases; nucleotides outside the gene matches: 7. The CDR3 contains 16 residues. For the CDR3, the DNA is TGTGCCAGTAGTGCTCGGGACAGGGCGTTGAACACTGAAGCTTTCTTT. Translating it yields CASSARDRALNTEAFF. Drawing the rest from reference TRBV19 and TRBJ1-1, the complete variable domain is DGGITQSPKYLFRKEGQNVTLSCEQNLNHDAMYWYRQDPGQGLRLIYYSQIVNDFQKGDIAEGYSVSREKKESFPLTVTSAQKNPTAFYLCASSARDRALNTEAFFGQGTRLTVV.

This chain joins TRBV6-1 and TRBJ2-5, with TRBD2 as a possible D gene (6 bases). With 2 bases removed from V and 2 bases from J, the gap between germline ends came to 12 bases. The CDR3 contains 15 residues. The germline V gene has CDR1 MNHNS and CDR2 SASEGT. The CDR3 DNA follows: TGTGCCAGCAGTGAAAATCTCGGACTACAAGAGACCCAGTACTTC. This codes for CASSENLGLQETQYF.

The rearrangement links TRBV7-2 to TRBJ1-5, with 7 positions matching TRBD1. J gave up 5 bases and V 4 bases, and 5 bases lay outside the gene matches. Germline CDR1 is SGHTA and CDR2 is FQGNSA. CDR3 size: 14 residues. CDR3 coding DNA: TGTGCCAGCAGCTCCCGACAGGGAGATCAGCCCCAGCATTTT. Protein sequence: CASSSRQGDQPQHF.